The subject of this entry is one T cell receptor (beta chain). Sample time point: pre-sensitization, week 0. Treatment noted: therapeutic diphenylcyclopropenone sensitization with weekly scalp DPC. Researchers sampled blood before each patch test went on. Total RNA was extracted from unfractionated whole blood. TCRdb redid the calling of the RACE reads with MiXCR, one entry per CDR3 protein. This repertoire shows 300,000 to 450,000 distinct CDR3 sequences, 4.5% to 6% found once; its top ten account for 2% to 3%. The V gene's germline CDR1 is LGHNA and CDR2 YNFKEQ. Trimming shortened V by 4 bases and J by 0 bases, and 15 bases separated the two germline ends. This CDR3 comprises 16 residues. The data were taken from a study of human T cells and chemical hapten exposure. Study-wide context: The upper back received 0.01% DPC by patch testing, with results read at 6 days.

The starting material was whole blood, obtained in connection with sensitization to the hapten diphenylcyclopropenone (DPC). This rearrangement joins TRBV4-2 to TRBJ1-1; the D is unclear. The source of this sequence is a woman aged 50 to 60 with alopecia areata. Some clones in this sample may be carry-over from other donors' samples. For the CDR3, the DNA is TGTGCCAGCAGCCGTCCGGCAGTGGGCTTGAACACTGAAGCTTTCTTT. Its translation: CASSRPAVGLNTEAFF.